The rows below give T cell receptor beta chains drawn from one sample of a study of neurological immune-mediated disorders. Each CDR3 protein gets one entry after TCRdb re-called the 5' RACE reads with MiXCR. This table holds roughly 100,000 distinct CDR3 sequences, 10% to 11% found once. Sequencing was done on a sample of PBMCs. The receptors were gathered from a female donor with HTLV-1-associated myelopathy (HAM/TSP). Each CDR3 is given without its conserved first and last residue. Fields, in order: V gene, J gene, CDR3 protein.

V gene: TRBV12-3/TRBV12-4
J gene: TRBJ2-2
CDR3 protein: ASSPTGTANTGELF

V gene: TRBV6-2/TRBV6-3
J gene: TRBJ2-1
CDR3 protein: ASRPDSYNEQF

V gene: TRBV5-1
J gene: TRBJ2-1
CDR3 protein: ASSSTGGRDEQF

V gene: TRBV5-1
J gene: TRBJ2-1
CDR3 protein: ASSSVGGDYNEQF

V gene: TRBV5-1
J gene: TRBJ2-5
CDR3 protein: ASSLDAKRETQY

V gene: TRBV7-2
J gene: TRBJ2-3
CDR3 protein: ASRVQVGTDTQY

V gene: TRBV20-1
J gene: TRBJ1-1
CDR3 protein: SARDVRGTEAF

V gene: TRBV9
J gene: TRBJ1-5
CDR3 protein: ASSVGQYSNQPQH

V gene: TRBV5-5
J gene: TRBJ2-2
CDR3 protein: ASKPLAGLAGFGELF

V gene: TRBV5-5
J gene: TRBJ2-7
CDR3 protein: ASSRTFDGSYEQY

V gene: TRBV5-1
J gene: TRBJ1-3
CDR3 protein: ASSLVGESGNTIY

V gene: TRBV4-1
J gene: TRBJ2-3
CDR3 protein: ASSLASGPDTQY

V gene: TRBV12-3/TRBV12-4
J gene: TRBJ2-7
CDR3 protein: ASSPRVSVRYEQY

V gene: TRBV7-9
J gene: TRBJ2-7
CDR3 protein: ASSLIGAYEQY

V gene: TRBV6-2/TRBV6-3
J gene: TRBJ2-5
CDR3 protein: ASTKRVPVATQY

V gene: TRBV20-1
J gene: TRBJ2-7
CDR3 protein: SAELRTGGSS

V gene: TRBV5-1
J gene: TRBJ2-3
CDR3 protein: ASSLEDYRTDTQY

V gene: TRBV20-1
J gene: TRBJ2-4
CDR3 protein: SAKTGDREKNIQY

V gene: TRBV2
J gene: TRBJ2-2
CDR3 protein: ASTPERGAKTGELF

V gene: TRBV28
J gene: TRBJ2-7
CDR3 protein: ASGPLAGSPYEQY

V gene: TRBV5-6
J gene: TRBJ2-3
CDR3 protein: ASSSRTGGDTQY

V gene: TRBV5-1
J gene: TRBJ2-7
CDR3 protein: ASSLVQRAYEQY

V gene: TRBV5-1
J gene: TRBJ2-5
CDR3 protein: ASSLGQVMGETQY

V gene: TRBV20-1
J gene: TRBJ2-1
CDR3 protein: SASGGSYNEQF

V gene: TRBV10-3
J gene: TRBJ1-1
CDR3 protein: AISHGKGPSTEAF

V gene: TRBV5-1
J gene: TRBJ2-3
CDR3 protein: ASSLGVSSSGDTQY

V gene: TRBV6-5
J gene: TRBJ2-6
CDR3 protein: ASSYGGDSGANVLT

V gene: TRBV12-5
J gene: TRBJ2-1
CDR3 protein: ARSPGKLNEQF

V gene: TRBV5-1
J gene: TRBJ1-5
CDR3 protein: ASSPGPTEQPQH

V gene: TRBV20-1
J gene: TRBJ1-5
CDR3 protein: SATGPFLQPQH

V gene: TRBV6-5
J gene: TRBJ2-1
CDR3 protein: ASSSPPRVLAGGHSNEQF

V gene: TRBV20-1
J gene: TRBJ1-1
CDR3 protein: SAKRGGLDTEAF

V gene: TRBV29-1
J gene: TRBJ1-6
CDR3 protein: SAGTGYNSPLH

V gene: TRBV20-1
J gene: TRBJ2-4
CDR3 protein: SAEGRGIQY

V gene: TRBV6-5
J gene: TRBJ2-5
CDR3 protein: ASSGTGVAPETQY

V gene: TRBV12-3/TRBV12-4
J gene: TRBJ1-5
CDR3 protein: ASSSMGATSNQPQH

V gene: TRBV7-2
J gene: TRBJ2-1
CDR3 protein: ASSLSGGTYNEQF

V gene: TRBV12-3/TRBV12-4
J gene: TRBJ2-2
CDR3 protein: ASSLRRGAGRTGELF

V gene: TRBV12-3/TRBV12-4
J gene: TRBJ1-1
CDR3 protein: ASSAGQGGTEAF

V gene: TRBV29-1
J gene: TRBJ1-4
CDR3 protein: SGGGIAGEKLF

V gene: TRBV5-1
J gene: TRBJ1-1
CDR3 protein: ASSLVENEAF

V gene: TRBV5-1
J gene: TRBJ1-4
CDR3 protein: ASSLEGSTNEKLF

V gene: TRBV28
J gene: TRBJ2-5
CDR3 protein: ASSPGGIAGETQY

V gene: TRBV5-1
J gene: TRBJ2-1
CDR3 protein: ASSHVLAGGSYNEQF

V gene: TRBV5-1
J gene: TRBJ2-7
CDR3 protein: ASSFGPDSYEQY